This TCR beta chain was observed in a study of cytomegalovirus exposure and HLA in healthy donors. Notes on the study in general: The study flagged around 150 TCR beta chains as cytomegalovirus-associated.

The assay was immunoSEQ multiplex PCR, and TCRdb's table has in-frame clones only and misses some. The sample has more than 95,000 clones; roughly 90% are singletons. Remarks on this clone: Its matching antigen is unknown.

CDR1 is SGDLS and CDR2 is YYNGEE in the germline V gene. The CDR3 has 17 amino acids. After removal of 3 bases from V and 2 bases from J, the junction contained 12 bases not matched to a gene. Source material: PBMCs. The TCR originated in a woman aged 18-35 years in good health and CMV-seronegative. V and J are TRBV9 and TRBJ1-2; TRBD1 matches at 8 bases. The CDR3 spells CASSDSGGRGFNYGYTF. The DNA for the CDR3 is TGTGCCAGCAGCGACTCAGGGGGCCGAGGATTCAACTATGGCTACACCTTC.